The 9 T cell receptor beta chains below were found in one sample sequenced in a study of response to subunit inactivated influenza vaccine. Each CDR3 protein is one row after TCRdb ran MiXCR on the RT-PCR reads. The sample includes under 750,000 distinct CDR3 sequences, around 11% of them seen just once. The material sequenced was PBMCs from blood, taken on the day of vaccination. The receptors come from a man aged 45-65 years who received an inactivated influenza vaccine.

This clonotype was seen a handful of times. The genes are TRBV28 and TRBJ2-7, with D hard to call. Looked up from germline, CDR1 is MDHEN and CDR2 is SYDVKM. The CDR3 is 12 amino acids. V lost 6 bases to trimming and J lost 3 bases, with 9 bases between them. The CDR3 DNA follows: TGTGCCAGCAGCCGCCCATTCTACGAGCAGTACTTC. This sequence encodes CASSRPFYEQYF.

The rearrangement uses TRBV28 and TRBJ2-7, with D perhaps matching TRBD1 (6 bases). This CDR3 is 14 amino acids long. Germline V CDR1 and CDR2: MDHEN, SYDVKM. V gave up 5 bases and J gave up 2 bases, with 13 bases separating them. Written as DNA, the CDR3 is TGTGCCAGCAGTCCGAGACAGGTTCCCTACGAGCAGTACTTC. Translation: CASSPRQVPYEQYF.

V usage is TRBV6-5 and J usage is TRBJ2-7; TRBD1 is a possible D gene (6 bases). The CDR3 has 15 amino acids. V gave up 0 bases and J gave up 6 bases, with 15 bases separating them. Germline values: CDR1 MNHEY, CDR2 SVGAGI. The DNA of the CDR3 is TGTGCCAGCAGTTACTCGATGTCAGGGGCTGCCGAGCAGTACTTC. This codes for CASSYSMSGAAEQYF.

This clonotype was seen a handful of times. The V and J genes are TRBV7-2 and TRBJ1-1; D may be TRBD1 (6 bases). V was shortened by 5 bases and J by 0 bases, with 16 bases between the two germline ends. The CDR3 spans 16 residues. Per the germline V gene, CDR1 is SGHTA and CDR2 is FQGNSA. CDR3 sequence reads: CASSPQVGAVNTEAFF. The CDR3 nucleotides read TGTGCCAGCAGCCCCCAGGTGGGGGCGGTGAACACTGAAGCTTTCTTT.

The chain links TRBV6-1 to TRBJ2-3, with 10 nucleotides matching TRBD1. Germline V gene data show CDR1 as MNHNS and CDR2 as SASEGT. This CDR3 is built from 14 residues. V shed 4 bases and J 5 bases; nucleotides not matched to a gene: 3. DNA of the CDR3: TGTGCCAGCAGTGTTCGGGACAGGGGAGATACGCAGTATTTT. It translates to CASSVRDRGDTQYF.

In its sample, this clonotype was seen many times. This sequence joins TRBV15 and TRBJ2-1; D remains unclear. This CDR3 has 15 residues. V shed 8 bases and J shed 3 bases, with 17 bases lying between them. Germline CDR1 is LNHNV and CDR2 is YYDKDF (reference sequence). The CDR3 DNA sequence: TGTGCCACCGCCCAACTATCTAGTAACTACAATGAGCAGTTCTTC. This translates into CATAQLSSNYNEQFF.

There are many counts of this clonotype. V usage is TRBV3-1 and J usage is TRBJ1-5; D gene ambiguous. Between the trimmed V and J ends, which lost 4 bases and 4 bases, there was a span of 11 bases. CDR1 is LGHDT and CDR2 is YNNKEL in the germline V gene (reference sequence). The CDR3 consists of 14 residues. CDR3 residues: CASSPGSINQPQHF. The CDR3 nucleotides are TGTGCCAGCAGCCCCGGGTCCATAAATCAGCCCCAGCATTTT. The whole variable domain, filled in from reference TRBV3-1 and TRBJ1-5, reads DTAVSQTPKYLVTQMGNDKSIKCEQNLGHDTMYWYKQDSKKFLKIMFSYNNKELIINETVPNRFSPKSPDKAHLNLHINSLELGDSAVYFCASSPGSINQPQHFGDGTRLSIL.

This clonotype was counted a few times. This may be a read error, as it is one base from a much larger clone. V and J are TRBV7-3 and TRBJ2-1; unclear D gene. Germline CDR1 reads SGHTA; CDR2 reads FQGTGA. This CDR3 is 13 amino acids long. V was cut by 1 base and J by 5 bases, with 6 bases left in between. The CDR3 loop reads CASSLSRDNEQFF. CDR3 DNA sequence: TGTGCCAGCAGCTTAAGCCGGGACAATGAGCAGTTCTTC. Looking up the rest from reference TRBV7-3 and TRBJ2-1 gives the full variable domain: GAGVSQTPSNKVTEKGKYVELRCDPISGHTALYWYRQSLGQGPEFLIYFQGTGAADDSGLPNDRFFAVRPEGSVSTLKIQRTERGDSAVYLCASSLSRDNEQFFGPGTRLTVL.

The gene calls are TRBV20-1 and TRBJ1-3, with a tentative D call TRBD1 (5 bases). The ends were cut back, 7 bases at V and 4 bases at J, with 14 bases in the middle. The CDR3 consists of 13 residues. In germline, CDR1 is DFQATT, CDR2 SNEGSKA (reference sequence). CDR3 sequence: CSVSPTAGNTIYF. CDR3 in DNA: TGCAGTGTTTCCCCGACAGCAGGAAACACCATATATTTT.